Each of the 18 T cell receptor beta chains below was sequenced from the same sample in a study of T cell repertoires in cytomegalovirus infection. Which antigens these TCRs recognize remains unknown. From the reads, TCRdb called clonotypes with MiXCR, one entry per CDR3 protein. The repertoire has some 220,000 distinct CDR3 sequences, about 40% of them found once; the top ten carry around 64%. This material consisted of CD8+ T cells from cultured PBMCs, taken from culture after CMV antigen stimulation. The receptors originated from a human donor in good health (CMV status not recorded). Some clones in this sample may be carry-over from other donors' samples.

This sequence joins TRBV7-2 and TRBJ2-1; 8 bases align to TRBD2. The V gene's germline CDR1 is SGHTA and CDR2 FQGNSA. The CDR3 covers 19 residues. V was pared by 1 base and J by 0 bases, with 11 bases of the junction left unmatched. CDR3 nucleotide sequence: TGTGCCAGCAGCTTAGTTCCGGGAGGGCCTGGGGGCTCCTACAATGAGCAGTTCTTC. Translating gives CASSLVPGGPGGSYNEQFF.

This clonotype has at least ten counts. This chain connects TRBV11-2 to TRBJ2-7, with D unclear. CDR3 length equals 14 residues. The V gene's germline CDR1 is SGHAT and CDR2 FQNNGV. Trimming pared 1 base from V and 1 base from J, leaving 8 bases between. DNA for the CDR3: TGTGCCAGCAGCTTAGGCGAAGATTCCTACGAGCAGTACTTC. Its translation is CASSLGEDSYEQYF.

The chain has TRBV28 and TRBJ1-2, with a possible D match to TRBD1 (5 bases). V was trimmed by 8 bases and J by 2 bases, leaving 9 bases between them. This CDR3 has 12 amino acids. CDR1 and CDR2 (germline): MDHEN, SYDVKM. The chain's CDR3 is CASGGRNYGYTF. CDR3 nucleotide sequence: TGTGCCAGCGGGGGACGGAACTATGGCTACACCTTC.

The CDR3 DNA sequence: TGTGCCAGCAGCTTATCGACAGTTTCCGAAGCTTTCTTT. Its protein product is CASSLSTVSEAFF. This sequence joins TRBV11-3 and TRBJ1-1, with a tentative D call TRBD1 (5 bases). This CDR3 is 13 amino acids long. Per the germline V gene, CDR1 is SGHNT and CDR2 is YENEEA. Trimming cost V 2 bases and J 8 bases, with 12 bases left between them.

The chain joins TRBV7-6 to TRBJ2-5; 9 nucleotides agree with TRBD1. The CDR3 sequence is 16 residues long. Germline lookup yields CDR1 SGHVS and CDR2 FNYEAQ. V dropped 5 bases and J dropped 5; count of bases not matched to a gene: 12. CDR3 residues: CASSLSNRGRVETQYF. The CDR3 nucleotides are TGTGCCAGCAGCCTATCCAACAGGGGGCGCGTCGAGACCCAGTACTTC.

The sample holds a few counts of this clonotype. The gene calls are TRBV5-1 and TRBJ2-5; D is uncertain. Trimming pared 1 base from V and 2 bases from J, leaving 9 bases between. CDR3 length: 14 amino acids. Germline-derived CDR1 and CDR2 are SGHRS and YFSETQ. The CDR3 spells CASSLWSVQETQYF. CDR3 DNA: TGCGCCAGCAGCTTGTGGTCAGTTCAAGAGACCCAGTACTTC.

The chain has TRBV3-1 and TRBJ2-2, with D tentatively TRBD2 (5 bases). The CDR3 is 16 residues long. V shed 0 bases and J shed 1 base, with 9 bases lying between them. In germline, CDR1 is LGHDT, CDR2 YNNKEL (reference sequence). CDR3: CASSQEERENTGELFF. CDR3 nucleotides: TGTGCCAGCAGCCAAGAAGAACGGGAGAACACCGGGGAGCTGTTTTTT.

This clonotype has just one count. This chain connects TRBV7-9 to TRBJ2-5; D is ambiguous. CDR3 length equals 14 residues. CDR1 is SEHNR, CDR2 FQNEAQ, per germline (reference sequence). The germline V and J ends were trimmed by 7 bases and 5 bases, with 17 bases remaining between them. The CDR3 region has the DNA TGTGCCAGCACCTTGGGTAGCTCGCTTGAGACCCAGTACTTC. Amino acids: CASTLGSSLETQYF.

V usage is TRBV28 and J usage is TRBJ1-4; D ambiguous. Deletions cut 4 bases from V and 6 bases from J, with 12 bases between. The CDR3 sequence is 14 residues long. CDR1 MDHEN and CDR2 SYDVKM come from the germline V gene. DNA for the CDR3: TGTGCCAGCAGTTCCGAAGCGGGAGATGAAAAACTGTTTTTT. It encodes CASSSEAGDEKLFF.

This clonotype was counted at least ten times. The chain couples TRBV7-3 to TRBJ2-2; no clear D. Germline CDR1 reads SGHTA; CDR2 reads FQGTGA. Trimming cost V 6 bases and J 1 base, with 15 bases left between them. The CDR3 extends over 16 amino acids. CDR3 DNA: TGTGCCAGCAGTTCATTTACAAGTCAGAACACCGGGGAGCTGTTTTTT. Protein product: CASSSFTSQNTGELFF.

In its sample, this clonotype was seen many times. The CDR3 protein is CASSLGLAGYNEQFF. The CDR3 DNA sequence: TGTGCCAGCAGTTTAGGACTAGCGGGCTACAATGAGCAGTTCTTC. This sequence joins TRBV27 and TRBJ2-1; 11 bases align to TRBD2. This CDR3 has 15 amino acids. From germline, CDR1 is MNHEY and CDR2 SMNVEV (reference sequence). Trimming cost V 2 bases and J 3 bases; bases outside gene matches: 0.

This clonotype was observed a handful of times. The chain combines TRBV12-3 or TRBV12-4 with TRBJ2-2; no clear D. Trimming removed 3 bases at V and 0 bases at J, with 5 bases between. The CDR3 is 14 amino acids. The CDR3 DNA reads TGTGCCAGCAGTTTTTCTTCGAACACCGGGGAGCTGTTTTTT. Its protein is CASSFSSNTGELFF.

CDR3 DNA: TGTGCCATCAGTGTGGATGATGAGGGACGCACAGATACGCAGTATTTT. Residues: CAISVDDEGRTDTQYF. The J gene is TRBJ2-3, the V gene TRBV10-3; perhaps D is TRBD1 or TRBD2 (5 bases each). Deletions cut 4 bases from V and 1 base from J, with 15 bases between. This CDR3 spans 16 amino acids. CDR1 and CDR2 (germline): ENHRY, SYGVKD.

The rearrangement links TRBV24-1 to TRBJ2-1; D gene ambiguous. Germline lookup yields CDR1 KGHDR and CDR2 SFDVKD. Trimming cost V 4 bases and J 6 bases, with 6 bases left between them. This CDR3 comprises 12 residues. DNA of the CDR3: TGTGCCACCAGTGACCCTCCCAATGAGCAGTTCTTC. It specifies CATSDPPNEQFF.

The genes are TRBV27 and TRBJ2-1; possible D gene TRBD2, 5 bases. The germline CDR1 and CDR2 sequences are MNHEY and SMNVEV (reference sequence). There are 16 residues in the CDR3. V was trimmed by 4 bases and J by 4 bases, leaving 17 bases between them. In DNA, the CDR3 is TGTGCCAGCAGTTCCCTCAGAGCGGATCAATACAATGAGCAGTTCTTC. This encodes CASSSLRADQYNEQFF.

Only a few counts were recorded for this clonotype. The chain combines TRBV27 with TRBJ1-5; unclear D gene. The length of the CDR3 is 15 residues. The germline V gene encodes CDR1 MNHEY and CDR2 SMNVEV (reference sequence). Trimming removed 5 bases from V and 7 bases from J, with 18 bases in between. As DNA, the CDR3 is TGTGCCAGCAGTCCCCGAGGCGGGCGTCAGCAGCCCCAGCATTTT. Protein product: CASSPRGGRQQPQHF.

The V gene is TRBV7-9, the J gene TRBJ2-3, with a weak D call TRBD2 (7 bases). The germline V and J ends were trimmed by 11 bases and 1 base, with 22 bases remaining between them. Germline assignment: CDR1 SEHNR and CDR2 FQNEAQ (reference sequence). The CDR3 loop spans 16 amino acids. This CDR3 reads CASGQGAGARTDTQYF. The DNA for the CDR3 is TGTGCCTCCGGCCAAGGGGCGGGGGCCCGCACAGATACGCAGTATTTT.

The chain is built from TRBV7-6 and TRBJ2-3; 12 bases line up with TRBD2. The length of the CDR3 is 17 residues. The trim removed 4 bases at V and 6 bases at J, leaving 11 bases unmatched. Germline V CDR1 and CDR2: SGHVS, FNYEAQ. DNA for the CDR3: TGTGCCAGCAGCTGCCGAGCTCCGGGACTAGCGGGTGATACGCAGTATTTT. This translates into CASSCRAPGLAGDTQYF.